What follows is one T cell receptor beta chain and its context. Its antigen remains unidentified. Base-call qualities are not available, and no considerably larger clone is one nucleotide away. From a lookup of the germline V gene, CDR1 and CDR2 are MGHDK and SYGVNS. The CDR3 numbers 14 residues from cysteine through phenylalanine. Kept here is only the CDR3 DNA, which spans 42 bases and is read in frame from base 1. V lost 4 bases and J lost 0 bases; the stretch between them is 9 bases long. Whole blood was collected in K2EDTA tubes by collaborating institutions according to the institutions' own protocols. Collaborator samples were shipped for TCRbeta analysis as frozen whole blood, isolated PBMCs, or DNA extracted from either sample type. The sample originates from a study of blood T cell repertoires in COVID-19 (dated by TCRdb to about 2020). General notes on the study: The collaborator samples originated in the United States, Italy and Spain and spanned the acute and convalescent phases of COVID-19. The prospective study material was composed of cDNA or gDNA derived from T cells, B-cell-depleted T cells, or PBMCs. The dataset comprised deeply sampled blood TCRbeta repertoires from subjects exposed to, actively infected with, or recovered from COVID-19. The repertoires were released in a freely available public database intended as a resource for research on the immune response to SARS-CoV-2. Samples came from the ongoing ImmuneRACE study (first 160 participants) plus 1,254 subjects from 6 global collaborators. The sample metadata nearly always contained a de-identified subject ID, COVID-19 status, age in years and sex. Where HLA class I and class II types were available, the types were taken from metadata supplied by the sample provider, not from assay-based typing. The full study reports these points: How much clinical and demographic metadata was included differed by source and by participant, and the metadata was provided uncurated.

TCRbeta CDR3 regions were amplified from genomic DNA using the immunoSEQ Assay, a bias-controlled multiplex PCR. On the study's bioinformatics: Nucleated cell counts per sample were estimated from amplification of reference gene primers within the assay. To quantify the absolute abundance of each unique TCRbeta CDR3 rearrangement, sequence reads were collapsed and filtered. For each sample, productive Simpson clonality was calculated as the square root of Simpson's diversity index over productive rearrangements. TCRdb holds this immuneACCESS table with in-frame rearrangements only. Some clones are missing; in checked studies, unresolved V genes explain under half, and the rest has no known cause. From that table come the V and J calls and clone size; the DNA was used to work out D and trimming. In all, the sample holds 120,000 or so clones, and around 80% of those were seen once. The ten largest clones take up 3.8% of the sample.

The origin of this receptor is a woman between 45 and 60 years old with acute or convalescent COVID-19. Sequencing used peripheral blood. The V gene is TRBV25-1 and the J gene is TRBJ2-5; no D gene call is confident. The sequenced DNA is TGTGCCAGCAGTGGGCAGATGTACCAAGAGACCCAGTACTTC. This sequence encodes CASSGQMYQETQYF.